The T cell receptor (beta chain) under discussion was sequenced for a study of blood T cell repertoires in COVID-19. The wider study: Sites across the United States, Italy and Spain contributed samples from acute and convalescent COVID-19. T cells, B-cell-depleted T cells, or PBMCs provided the cDNA or gDNA that served as material.

Germline CDR1 reads SQVTM; CDR2 reads ANQGSEA. CDR3 length: 16 amino acids. V was pared by 7 bases and J by 3 bases, with 13 bases of the junction left unmatched. The authors' processing: Amplification with reference gene primers provided the estimates of nucleated cell counts. Generated by immunoSEQ multiplex PCR, the TCRdb table keeps only in-frame clones and is missing some. V, J and clone size are taken as reported in that table, and D and trimming were inferred from the DNA itself. The sample carries 200,000 to 300,000 clones, 82% recorded once. The chain combines TRBV29-1 with TRBJ2-7; 12 bases align to TRBD2. The specimen sequenced was peripheral blood. The clonotype was recovered from a woman aged 60-70 years with active or convalescent COVID-19. The CDR3 coding sequence is TGCAGCGCAATCCCCCTCGTACTAGCGGGGGGCTACGAGCAGTACTTC. This translates into CSAIPLVLAGGYEQYF.